This is a list of T cell receptor beta chains from one sample in a study of Ad26.COV2.S vaccination and SARS-CoV-2 variants. Here immunoSEQ multiplex PCR was the method, and the copy in TCRdb shows in-frame clones only, minus some. The sample has 300,000 to 500,000 clones; 70% to 90% are singletons. The material sequenced was peripheral blood, taken in a trial of Ad26.COV2.S vaccine versus placebo. Receptor source: a person between 18 and 60 years old who received the Ad26.COV2.S COVID-19 vaccine or a placebo. The CDR3 runs from the conserved cysteine through the conserved F or W. A D gene is named only where the DNA matches it firmly. Rows may omit the clone size; those that give it use once, few, many or a size class.

J gene: TRBJ1-2
D gene: .
V gene: TRBV9
clone size: .
CDR3 protein: CASTRGDVGYGYTF
CDR3 DNA: TGTGCCAGCACCCGGGGGGACGTGGGTTATGGCTACACCTTC

J gene: TRBJ2-5
D gene: .
V gene: TRBV10-3
clone size: .
CDR3 protein: CAISATGETQYF
CDR3 DNA: TGTGCCATCAGTGCGACCGGCGAGACCCAGTACTTC

J gene: TRBJ2-1
D gene: .
V gene: TRBV3-1/TRBV3-2
clone size: few
CDR3 protein: CASSQEQEGANSYNEQFF
CDR3 DNA: TGTGCCAGCAGCCAAGAGCAGGAGGGGGCGAACTCTTACAATGAGCAGTTCTTC

J gene: TRBJ2-7
D gene: TRBD1
V gene: TRBV6-6
clone size: .
CDR3 protein: CASSHSGTGGYEQYF
CDR3 DNA: TGTGCCAGCAGCCATTCCGGGACAGGGGGTTACGAGCAGTACTTC

J gene: TRBJ1-1
D gene: TRBD1
V gene: TRBV6-2/TRBV6-3
clone size: .
CDR3 protein: CASSYRLQGDRDTEAFF
CDR3 DNA: TGTGCCAGCAGTTACAGGCTACAGGGGGATCGTGACACTGAAGCTTTCTTT

J gene: TRBJ1-1
D gene: .
V gene: TRBV29-1
clone size: once
CDR3 protein: CSVEAQGGTEAFF
CDR3 DNA: TGCAGCGTTGAAGCCCAGGGTGGAACTGAAGCTTTCTTT

J gene: TRBJ1-2
D gene: TRBD1
V gene: TRBV5-5
clone size: .
CDR3 protein: CASSWETGPPNYGYTF
CDR3 DNA: TGTGCCAGCAGCTGGGAGACAGGGCCGCCTAACTATGGCTACACCTTC

J gene: TRBJ2-4
D gene: TRBD1
V gene: TRBV2
clone size: .
CDR3 protein: CASSLRGFDIQYF
CDR3 DNA: TGTGCCAGCAGTCTCAGGGGGTTCGACATTCAGTACTTC

J gene: TRBJ2-5
D gene: .
V gene: TRBV7-8
clone size: .
CDR3 protein: CASSVSARETQYF
CDR3 DNA: TGTGCCAGCAGCGTGTCCGCAAGAGAGACCCAGTACTTC

J gene: TRBJ1-2
D gene: .
V gene: TRBV2
clone size: .
CDR3 protein: CASAVGGHQNGYTF
CDR3 DNA: TGTGCCAGCGCCGTTGGAGGACACCAGAATGGCTACACCTTC

J gene: TRBJ1-1
D gene: .
V gene: TRBV6-1
clone size: .
CDR3 protein: CASSEGDIDTEAFF
CDR3 DNA: TGTGCCAGCAGTGAAGGGGACATCGACACTGAAGCTTTCTTT

J gene: TRBJ2-1
D gene: .
V gene: TRBV27
clone size: .
CDR3 protein: CASSSSGHPYNEQFF
CDR3 DNA: TGTGCCAGCAGTTCCTCGGGACACCCTTACAATGAGCAGTTCTTC